Below, one TCR beta chain is given with its context. Germline CDR1 reads MNHEY; CDR2 reads SVGAGI. This CDR3 has 16 amino acids. The V and J ends lost 0 bases and 0 bases respectively, with 10 bases between them. This record comes from a study of blood T cells in healthy people across ages. A minimum of 6 million PBMCs was isolated per sample. The second PCR ran about 6 to 11 cycles with a sample-barcoded 5' primer and J-beta primers. TCRdb fed the 5' RACE reads into MiXCR, producing one record per CDR3 protein. Among around 700,000 distinct CDR3 sequences listed, 25% were seen once. This same sample was also taken into another study, of T cells of mothers and their children.

The TCR was taken from a boy younger than 18 in good health. Material: blood. The gene calls are TRBV6-5 and TRBJ2-3, with D perhaps TRBD2 (6 bases). CDR3 sequence (DNA): TGTGCCAGCAGTTACTCTGCGGGGCTAAGCACAGATACGCAGTATTTT. Its translation is CASSYSAGLSTDTQYF.